This is a list of T cell receptor beta chains from one sample in a study of blood T cell repertoires in COVID-19. Profiled with immunoSEQ multiplex PCR; TCRdb holds only in-frame clones, not every one. Among 250,000 or so clones listed, approximately 85% were seen once. The sample taken for sequencing was PBMCs or T cells enriched from blood (not recorded which). These TCRs come from a woman between 50 and 59 years old who had been exposed to COVID-19. CDR3s leave out the opening cysteine and the closing phenylalanine or tryptophan. Each record gives: clone size, V gene, J gene, CDR3 protein. Some rows mark clone size as missing; the rest say once, few, many or name a class of expanded clone.

>NA|TRBV7-3|TRBJ2-2
ASSLGSGELF
>NA|TRBV2|TRBJ1-5
ASSDRGGNQPQH
>NA|TRBV12-3/TRBV12-4|TRBJ1-1
ASSPYTFVKAF
>NA|TRBV3-1/TRBV3-2|TRBJ1-2
ASSPITTGHGYT
>NA|TRBV2|TRBJ2-3
ASSERLAGGTDTQY
>NA|TRBV3-1/TRBV3-2|TRBJ2-3
ASSQEGSLSRTQGY
>NA|TRBV11-2|TRBJ1-1
ASSLLRVGTEAF
>NA|TRBV5-1|TRBJ1-4
ASSSDKGGEKLF
>few|TRBV9|TRBJ1-1
ASSVEGDDTEAF
>NA|TRBV7-9|TRBJ2-1
ASSLSNGPYNEQF
>NA|TRBV9|TRBJ2-2
ATQRGGRGTGELF
>NA|TRBV5-6|TRBJ2-7
ASSLGDSAYEQY
>many|TRBV18|TRBJ1-2
ASTRDRNNYGYT
>NA|TRBV9|TRBJ2-3
ASSWLASGGPRGEAQY
>NA|TRBV6-1|TRBJ1-4
ASSDRGNEKLF
>NA|TRBV18|TRBJ2-4
ASSPEVPKLTGTKNIQY
>NA|TRBV30|TRBJ1-2
AWSTPANYGYT
>NA|TRBV10-3|TRBJ1-2
AISAAGDNYGYT
>NA|TRBV4-3|TRBJ2-7
ASSQDSPLLAGGDYEQY
>NA|TRBV3-1/TRBV3-2|TRBJ2-5
ASSLLGTGETQY
>NA|TRBV19|TRBJ1-5
ASSRVWNQPQH
>NA|TRBV12-3/TRBV12-4|TRBJ2-3
ASSFLSDTQY
>once|TRBV9|TRBJ2-6
ASSVGSSGANVLT
>NA|TRBV29-1|TRBJ2-5
SVVRLAGANPSETQY
>NA|TRBV28|TRBJ2-7
ASRTLGASYEQY
>NA|TRBV15|TRBJ1-6
ATQDRGWGNSPLH
>NA|TRBV5-1|TRBJ2-7
ASSPRTSGSYEQY
>NA|TRBV5-1|TRBJ1-1
ATRRGWNTEAF
>NA|TRBV25-1|TRBJ1-1
ASSDRTENTEAF
>NA|TRBV19|TRBJ1-1
ASSIFKNTEAF
>NA|TRBV15|TRBJ1-4
ATSTQSGGGNEKLF
>NA|TRBV5-1|TRBJ2-2
ASSFPQGAIGELF
>NA|TRBV18|TRBJ1-3
ASSPQGINSGNTIY
>NA|TRBV3-1/TRBV3-2|TRBJ1-4
ASSHGRGNEKLF
>NA|TRBV29-1|TRBJ2-1
SVVGLAGVYNEQF
>once|TRBV4-1|TRBJ2-2
ASSFRPGVIGELF
>few|TRBV5-1|TRBJ2-1
ASSLGGMSGNEQF
>NA|TRBV28|TRBJ1-3
ASSLEALGDSYLSGNTIY
>NA|TRBV19|TRBJ1-2
ASSPPPYGNLADGYT
>NA|TRBV5-8|TRBJ1-1
ASSRTGEVTEAF
>NA|TRBV3-1/TRBV3-2|TRBJ2-2
ASSQVRGGYGELF
>once|TRBV11-1|TRBJ2-5
ASSAGETQY
>NA|TRBV29-1|TRBJ1-1
SAFGQGEVAF
>NA|TRBV6-1|TRBJ2-7
ASSERVIYEQY